A selection of T cell receptor beta chains follows, all from one sample in a study of Ad26.COV2.S vaccination and SARS-CoV-2 variants. TCRdb keeps only in-frame clones here, not all; method: immunoSEQ multiplex PCR. Of roughly 420,000 clones in the sample, 85% to 90% were seen once. The sequences come from peripheral blood, collected in a trial of Ad26.COV2.S vaccine versus placebo. The source of these receptors is a person aged 18-60 years who received the Ad26.COV2.S COVID-19 vaccine or a placebo. Each CDR3 is given with its conserved first and last residue. The order of the fields is CDR3 length, J gene, D gene, clone size, V gene, CDR3 DNA, CDR3 protein. D genes are given only for firm matches. The listing skips clone size in some rows; elsewhere it reads once, few, many or a size class.

CDR3 length: 15; J gene: TRBJ2-3; D gene: .; clone size: .; V gene: TRBV7-2; CDR3 DNA: TGTGCCAGCAGCTTGAGACAGGAGCGCACAGATACGCAGTATTTT; CDR3 protein: CASSLRQERTDTQYF
CDR3 length: 13; J gene: TRBJ1-1; D gene: .; clone size: .; V gene: TRBV7-2; CDR3 DNA: TGTGCCAGCAGCCGGGGGGGGAACACTGAAGCTTTCTTT; CDR3 protein: CASSRGGNTEAFF
CDR3 length: 13; J gene: TRBJ2-3; D gene: .; clone size: .; V gene: TRBV6-1; CDR3 DNA: TGTGCCAGCAGTGAATATGGGGGAGATACGCAGTATTTT; CDR3 protein: CASSEYGGDTQYF
CDR3 length: 13; J gene: TRBJ1-1; D gene: .; clone size: .; V gene: TRBV19; CDR3 DNA: TGTGCCAGTAGTATAGACAGGAACACTGAAGCTTTCTTT; CDR3 protein: CASSIDRNTEAFF
CDR3 length: 15; J gene: TRBJ2-3; D gene: .; clone size: .; V gene: TRBV7-3; CDR3 DNA: TGTGCCAGCAGCTTAGGGGTATCTAGCACAGATACGCAGTATTTT; CDR3 protein: CASSLGVSSTDTQYF
CDR3 length: 14; J gene: TRBJ2-5; D gene: .; clone size: .; V gene: TRBV28; CDR3 DNA: TGTGCCAGCAGTTTAGGCGGGGTCCGAGAGACCCAGTACTTC; CDR3 protein: CASSLGGVRETQYF
CDR3 length: 14; J gene: TRBJ2-7; D gene: TRBD2; clone size: .; V gene: TRBV27; CDR3 DNA: TGTGCCAGCAGTTTGGCGGGGGTGTACTACGAGCAGTACTTC; CDR3 protein: CASSLAGVYYEQYF
CDR3 length: 15; J gene: TRBJ1-5; D gene: .; clone size: .; V gene: TRBV7-2; CDR3 DNA: TGTGCCAGCAGCTTAAAGGGTCAAGTCAATCAGCCCCAGCATTTT; CDR3 protein: CASSLKGQVNQPQHF
CDR3 length: 17; J gene: TRBJ1-6; D gene: TRBD1; clone size: few; V gene: TRBV5-4; CDR3 DNA: TGTGCCAGCAGCTTGGCGGCAGGGGGGATCTATAATTCACCCCTCCACTTT; CDR3 protein: CASSLAAGGIYNSPLHF
CDR3 length: 14; J gene: TRBJ1-3; D gene: TRBD1; clone size: once; V gene: TRBV30; CDR3 DNA: TGTGCCTGGAGTCGACAGGGTAGCAGAAACACCATATATTTT; CDR3 protein: CAWSRQGSRNTIYF
CDR3 length: 15; J gene: TRBJ1-4; D gene: .; clone size: few; V gene: TRBV2; CDR3 DNA: TGTGCCAGCAGTACGAACAGTGCAACTAATGAAAAACTGTTTTTT; CDR3 protein: CASSTNSATNEKLFF
CDR3 length: 14; J gene: TRBJ2-1; D gene: TRBD1; clone size: few; V gene: TRBV6-5; CDR3 DNA: TGTGCCAGCAGACCGGGACAGGGGTACAATGAGCAGTTCTTC; CDR3 protein: CASRPGQGYNEQFF
CDR3 length: 13; J gene: TRBJ1-2; D gene: .; clone size: once; V gene: TRBV5-5; CDR3 DNA: TGTGCCAGCAGCTCCCTAAAGCAGAGGGGCTACACCTTC; CDR3 protein: CASSSLKQRGYTF
CDR3 length: 18; J gene: TRBJ2-1; D gene: TRBD2; clone size: .; V gene: TRBV7-3; CDR3 DNA: TGTGCCAGCAGCTTATTACTAGCGGGGGGCCCCTCCTACAATGAGCAGTTCTTC; CDR3 protein: CASSLLLAGGPSYNEQFF
CDR3 length: 15; J gene: TRBJ1-3; D gene: .; clone size: .; V gene: TRBV7-8; CDR3 DNA: TGTGCCAGCAGCTTATCGAGGGGGTCTGGAAACACCATATATTTT; CDR3 protein: CASSLSRGSGNTIYF
CDR3 length: 10; J gene: TRBJ1-5; D gene: .; clone size: .; V gene: TRBV19; CDR3 DNA: TGTGCCAGTAGTACTCAGCCCCAGCATTTT; CDR3 protein: CASSTQPQHF
CDR3 length: 14; J gene: TRBJ1-1; D gene: TRBD1; clone size: .; V gene: TRBV19; CDR3 DNA: TGTGCCAGTAGGTCGGACAGGGAGAACACTGAAGCTTTCTTT; CDR3 protein: CASRSDRENTEAFF
CDR3 length: 15; J gene: TRBJ2-1; D gene: TRBD2; clone size: .; V gene: TRBV15; CDR3 DNA: TGTGCCACCAGCAAAGTTAGCGGGGGGGCCAATGAGCAGTTCTTC; CDR3 protein: CATSKVSGGANEQFF
CDR3 length: 14; J gene: TRBJ1-5; D gene: TRBD1; clone size: .; V gene: TRBV2; CDR3 DNA: TGTGCCAGCAGTGCAGGGGGCTTCGTTCAGCCCCAGCATTTT; CDR3 protein: CASSAGGFVQPQHF
CDR3 length: 12; J gene: TRBJ2-1; D gene: .; clone size: .; V gene: TRBV11-1; CDR3 DNA: TGTGCCAGCAGCCAGGGTCCTATCGAGCAGTTCTTC; CDR3 protein: CASSQGPIEQFF
CDR3 length: 14; J gene: TRBJ2-5; D gene: .; clone size: .; V gene: TRBV6-5; CDR3 DNA: TGTGCCAGCAGCACGACTATCATCCAAGAGACCCAGTACTTC; CDR3 protein: CASSTTIIQETQYF
CDR3 length: 14; J gene: TRBJ2-7; D gene: .; clone size: .; V gene: TRBV5-4; CDR3 DNA: TGTGCCAGCAGCCCCGTCGGCGCCTCCTACGAGCAGTACTTC; CDR3 protein: CASSPVGASYEQYF
CDR3 length: 16; J gene: TRBJ2-1; D gene: TRBD1; clone size: .; V gene: TRBV27; CDR3 DNA: TGTGCCAGCAGTTTAGAAGGGACAGGAGTCCACAATGAGCAGTTCTTC; CDR3 protein: CASSLEGTGVHNEQFF
CDR3 length: 15; J gene: TRBJ2-2; D gene: .; clone size: .; V gene: TRBV9; CDR3 DNA: TGTGCCAGCAGCGAACCGGGGATGGCCACCGGGGAGCTGTTTTTT; CDR3 protein: CASSEPGMATGELFF
CDR3 length: 15; J gene: TRBJ2-5; D gene: TRBD1; clone size: .; V gene: TRBV3-1/TRBV3-2; CDR3 DNA: TGTGCCAGCAGCCCGGGACAGGGGGCAAAAGAGACCCAGTACTTC; CDR3 protein: CASSPGQGAKETQYF
CDR3 length: 13; J gene: TRBJ2-5; D gene: .; clone size: few; V gene: TRBV5-1; CDR3 DNA: TGCGCCAGCAGCTTTGGGGTCCAAGAGACCCAGTACTTC; CDR3 protein: CASSFGVQETQYF
CDR3 length: 15; J gene: TRBJ2-7; D gene: TRBD1; clone size: .; V gene: TRBV5-1; CDR3 DNA: TGCGCCAGCAGCTTGGAATTGGGACAGGGGGTCGAGCAGTACTTC; CDR3 protein: CASSLELGQGVEQYF
CDR3 length: 14; J gene: TRBJ2-5; D gene: TRBD1; clone size: .; V gene: TRBV28; CDR3 DNA: TGTGCCAGCACCCAGGACAGGATGCAAGAGACCCAGTACTTC; CDR3 protein: CASTQDRMQETQYF
CDR3 length: 14; J gene: TRBJ1-5; D gene: .; clone size: .; V gene: TRBV6-2/TRBV6-3; CDR3 DNA: TGTGCCAGCAGTCCCCAGGGGACGCATCAGCCCCAGCATTTT; CDR3 protein: CASSPQGTHQPQHF